These T cell receptor beta chains were read from a single sample in a study of shared clonotypes between healthy human individuals. Produced via immunoSEQ multiplex PCR; TCRdb's table is partial and in-frame only. The top ten clones hold around 15% of a sample with around 300,000 clones, around 86% of them seen once. The sample taken for sequencing was memory CD8+ T cells sorted from blood. The receptors were sampled from a man aged 18 to 29 in good health. CDR3s leave out the opening cysteine and the closing phenylalanine or tryptophan.

j_call: TRBJ2-5; v_call: TRBV5-1; cdr3_aa: ASSYRGDRETQY
j_call: TRBJ1-2; v_call: TRBV4-3; cdr3_aa: ASSQDRDRDDGYT
j_call: TRBJ2-1; v_call: TRBV7-9; cdr3_aa: ASSQWTSADNEQF
j_call: TRBJ1-1; v_call: TRBV6-6; cdr3_aa: ASSYGVQGAGTEAF
j_call: TRBJ2-2; v_call: TRBV6-6; cdr3_aa: ASSSRDRATGELF
j_call: TRBJ1-1; v_call: TRBV6-6; cdr3_aa: ASSYGEGLNTEAF
j_call: TRBJ1-6; v_call: TRBV6-5; cdr3_aa: ASRPAGTENSPLH
j_call: TRBJ1-3; v_call: TRBV19; cdr3_aa: ASRGQAISGNTIY
j_call: TRBJ1-2; v_call: TRBV29-1; cdr3_aa: SATVNYGYT
j_call: TRBJ2-1; v_call: TRBV7-9; cdr3_aa: ASSLDVSAYNEQF
j_call: TRBJ2-7; v_call: TRBV28; cdr3_aa: ASTLGGGAYEQY
j_call: TRBJ2-7; v_call: TRBV2; cdr3_aa: ASPSRQGREYEQY
j_call: TRBJ1-1; v_call: TRBV9; cdr3_aa: ASSVGFTNTEAF
j_call: TRBJ2-7; v_call: TRBV6-7; cdr3_aa: ASSYLQGAEYEQY
j_call: TRBJ2-3; v_call: TRBV5-1; cdr3_aa: ASSLTSTDTQY
j_call: TRBJ2-3; v_call: TRBV9; cdr3_aa: ASSVGGAADTQY
j_call: TRBJ2-7; v_call: TRBV13; cdr3_aa: ASSLGREGNYEQY
j_call: TRBJ1-4; v_call: TRBV5-4; cdr3_aa: ASSLDGGLVQLF
j_call: TRBJ1-1; v_call: TRBV5-1; cdr3_aa: ASSLEGGLTEAF
j_call: TRBJ2-7; v_call: TRBV5-8; cdr3_aa: ASRVGQTYEQY
j_call: TRBJ2-5; v_call: TRBV7-6; cdr3_aa: ASSLAWTGGETQY
j_call: TRBJ2-1; v_call: TRBV4-1; cdr3_aa: ASSQGIPGLAVWNEQF
j_call: TRBJ2-7; v_call: TRBV29-1; cdr3_aa: SVARGSSEQY
j_call: TRBJ1-2; v_call: TRBV6-5; cdr3_aa: ASSYSDRDYGYT
j_call: TRBJ2-5; v_call: TRBV11-2; cdr3_aa: ASSAGLAGQETQY
j_call: TRBJ2-5; v_call: TRBV28; cdr3_aa: ASSLSKTGAGETQY
j_call: TRBJ1-1; v_call: TRBV4-2; cdr3_aa: ASSQGGEAF
j_call: TRBJ2-4; v_call: TRBV6-1; cdr3_aa: ASSTGPRQY
j_call: TRBJ2-7; v_call: TRBV30; cdr3_aa: AWSPGEGSYEQY
j_call: TRBJ2-7; v_call: TRBV20-1; cdr3_aa: SARDIYEQY
j_call: TRBJ2-3; v_call: TRBV18; cdr3_aa: ASSPGRYRGHRLAVTDTQY
j_call: TRBJ1-5; v_call: TRBV10-1; cdr3_aa: ASSESGGGRYSNQPQH
j_call: TRBJ2-7; v_call: TRBV7-9; cdr3_aa: ASSLLVSGSYEQY
j_call: TRBJ1-1; v_call: TRBV5-1; cdr3_aa: ASSSSTGLNTEAF
j_call: TRBJ2-7; v_call: TRBV11-2; cdr3_aa: ASSLLEYEQY
j_call: TRBJ1-5; v_call: TRBV6-6; cdr3_aa: ASSYRDRVSQPQH
j_call: TRBJ1-1; v_call: TRBV27; cdr3_aa: ASSLSAIGPGGTEAF
j_call: TRBJ2-2; v_call: TRBV5-1; cdr3_aa: ASSLELAVLTGELF
j_call: TRBJ1-2; v_call: TRBV5-6; cdr3_aa: ASSLRDSHYGYT